What follows is one TCR beta chain and its context. Its antigen remains unidentified. The source of the sample is a study of T cell responses to AZD1222 COVID-19 vaccine. The analysis combined second doses at about 4 or about 12 weeks. Sequenced by immunoSEQ multiplex PCR; TCRdb stores in-frame clones only, minus some. The table records 90,000 to 130,000 clones, more than 90% of them present only once. Looked up from germline, CDR1 is SGHRS and CDR2 is YFSETQ. This CDR3 spans 14 amino acids. Unmatched junction bases numbered 3, after V lost 4 bases and J lost 1 base. Study-wide results and limits: CD4 TCRs covered the whole spike, strongest at regions 160-218 and 743-854. It should be noted that donors were predominantly white British and more often female, and clonal diversity was possibly underestimated. Spike-specific TCR depth and breadth grew after two AZD1222 doses.

The chain links TRBV5-1 to TRBJ2-7; TRBD1 matches at 9 bases. The sequences come from peripheral blood, collected 28 days after the second AZD1222 dose. The TCR comes from an adult who received the AZD1222 COVID-19 vaccine. In nucleotides, the CDR3 is TGCGCCAGCAGCCCGACAGGGGGATCCTACGAGCAGTACTTC. Translating gives CASSPTGGSYEQYF.